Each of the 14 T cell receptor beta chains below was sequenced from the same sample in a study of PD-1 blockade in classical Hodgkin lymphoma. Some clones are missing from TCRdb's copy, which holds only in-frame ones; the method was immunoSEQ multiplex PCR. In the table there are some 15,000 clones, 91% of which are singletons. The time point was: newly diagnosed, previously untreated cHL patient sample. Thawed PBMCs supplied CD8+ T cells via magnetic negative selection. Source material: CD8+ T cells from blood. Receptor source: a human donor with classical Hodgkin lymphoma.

CDR3 bases: TGTGCCAGCAGCTTAGGGACAGTTAACACTGAAGCTTTCTTT. As protein: CASSLGTVNTEAFF. This chain joins TRBV11-3 and TRBJ1-1, with D possibly TRBD1 on 6 matching bases. CDR3 length: 14 residues. Germline V CDR1 and CDR2: SGHNT, YENEEA. Deletions cut 1 base from V and 2 bases from J, with 8 bases between.

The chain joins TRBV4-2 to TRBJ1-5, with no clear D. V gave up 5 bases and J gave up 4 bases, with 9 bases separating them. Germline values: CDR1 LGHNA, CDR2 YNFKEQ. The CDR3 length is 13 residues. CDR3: CASSLGTNQPQHF. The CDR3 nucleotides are TGTGCCAGCAGCTTGGGCACAAATCAGCCCCAGCATTTT.

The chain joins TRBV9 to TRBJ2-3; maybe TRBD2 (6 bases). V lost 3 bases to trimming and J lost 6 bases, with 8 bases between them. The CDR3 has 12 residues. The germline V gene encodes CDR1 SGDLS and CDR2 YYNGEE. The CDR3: CASSAGGDTQYF. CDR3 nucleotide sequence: TGTGCCAGCAGCGCAGGAGGGGATACGCAGTATTTT.

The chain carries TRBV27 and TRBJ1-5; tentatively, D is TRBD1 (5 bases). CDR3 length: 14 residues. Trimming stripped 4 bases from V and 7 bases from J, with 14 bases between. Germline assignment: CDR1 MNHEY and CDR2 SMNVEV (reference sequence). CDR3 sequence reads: CASSYIGGGQPQHF. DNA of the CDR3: TGTGCCAGCAGTTACATTGGGGGAGGGCAGCCCCAGCATTTT.

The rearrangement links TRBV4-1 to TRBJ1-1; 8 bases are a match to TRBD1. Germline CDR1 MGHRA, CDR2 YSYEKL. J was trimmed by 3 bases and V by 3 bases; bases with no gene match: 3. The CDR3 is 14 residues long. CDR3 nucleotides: TGCGCCAGCAGCCACGGACAGGGTTACACTGAAGCTTTCTTT. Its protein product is CASSHGQGYTEAFF.

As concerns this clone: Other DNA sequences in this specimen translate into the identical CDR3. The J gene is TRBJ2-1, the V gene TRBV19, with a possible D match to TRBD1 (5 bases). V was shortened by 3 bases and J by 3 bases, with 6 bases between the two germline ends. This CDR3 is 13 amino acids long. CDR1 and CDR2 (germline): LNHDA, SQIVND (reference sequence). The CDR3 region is CASSIDSYNEQFF. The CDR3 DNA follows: TGTGCCAGTAGTATTGACAGCTACAATGAGCAGTTCTTC.

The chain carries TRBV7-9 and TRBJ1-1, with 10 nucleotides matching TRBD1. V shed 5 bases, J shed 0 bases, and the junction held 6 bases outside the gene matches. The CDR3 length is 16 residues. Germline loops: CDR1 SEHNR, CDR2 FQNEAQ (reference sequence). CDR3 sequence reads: CASSPPDRGVNTEAFF. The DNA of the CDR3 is TGTGCCAGCAGCCCCCCGGACAGGGGGGTGAACACTGAAGCTTTCTTT. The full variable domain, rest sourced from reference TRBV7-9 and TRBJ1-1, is DTGVSQNPRHKITKRGQNVTFRCDPISEHNRLYWYRQTLGQGPEFLTYFQNEAQLEKSRLLSDRFSAERPKGSFSTLEIQRTEQGDSAMYLCASSPPDRGVNTEAFFGQGTRLTVV.

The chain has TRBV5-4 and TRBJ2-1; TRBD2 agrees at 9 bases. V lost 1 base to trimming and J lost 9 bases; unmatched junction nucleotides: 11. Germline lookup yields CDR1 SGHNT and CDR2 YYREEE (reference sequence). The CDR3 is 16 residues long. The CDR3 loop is CASSLRGLAPNGEQFF. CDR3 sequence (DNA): TGTGCCAGCAGCTTGAGGGGACTAGCCCCAAATGGTGAGCAGTTCTTC. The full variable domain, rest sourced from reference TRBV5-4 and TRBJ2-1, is ETGVTQSPTHLIKTRGQQVTLRCSSQSGHNTVSWYQQALGQGPQFIFQYYREEENGRGNFPPRFSGLQFPNYSSELNVNALELDDSALYLCASSLRGLAPNGEQFFGPGTRLTVL.

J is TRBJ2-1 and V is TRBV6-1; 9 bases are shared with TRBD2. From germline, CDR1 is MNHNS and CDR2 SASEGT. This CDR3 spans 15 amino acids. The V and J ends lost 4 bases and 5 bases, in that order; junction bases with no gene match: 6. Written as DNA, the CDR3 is TGTGCCAGCAGTGTTTGGACTAGCGCCAACAATGAGCAGTTCTTC. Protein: CASSVWTSANNEQFF.

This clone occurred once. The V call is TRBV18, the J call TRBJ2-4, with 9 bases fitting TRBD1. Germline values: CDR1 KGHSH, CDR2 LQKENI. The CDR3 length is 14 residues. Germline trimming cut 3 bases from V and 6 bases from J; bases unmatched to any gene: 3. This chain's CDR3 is CASSPRQGVNIQYF. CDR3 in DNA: TGTGCCAGCTCACCGCGACAGGGGGTAAACATTCAGTACTTC.

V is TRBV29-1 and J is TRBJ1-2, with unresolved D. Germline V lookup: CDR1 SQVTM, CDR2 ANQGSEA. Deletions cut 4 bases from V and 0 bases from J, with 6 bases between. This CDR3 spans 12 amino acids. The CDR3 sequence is CSVVSANYGYTF. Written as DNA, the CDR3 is TGCAGCGTTGTCTCGGCTAACTATGGCTACACCTTC. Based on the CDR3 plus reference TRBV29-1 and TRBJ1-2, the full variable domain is SAVISQKPSRDICQRGTSLTIQCQVDSQVTMMFWYRQQPGQSLTLIATANQGSEATYESGFVIDKFPISRPNLTFSTLTVSNMSPEDSSIYLCSVVSANYGYTFGSGTRLTVV.

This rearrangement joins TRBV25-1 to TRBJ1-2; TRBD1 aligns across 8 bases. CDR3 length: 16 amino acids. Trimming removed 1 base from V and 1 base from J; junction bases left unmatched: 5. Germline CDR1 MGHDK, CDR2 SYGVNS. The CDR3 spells CASSESPRGHNYGYTF. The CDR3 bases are TGTGCCAGCAGTGAATCGCCCAGGGGGCATAACTATGGCTACACCTTC.

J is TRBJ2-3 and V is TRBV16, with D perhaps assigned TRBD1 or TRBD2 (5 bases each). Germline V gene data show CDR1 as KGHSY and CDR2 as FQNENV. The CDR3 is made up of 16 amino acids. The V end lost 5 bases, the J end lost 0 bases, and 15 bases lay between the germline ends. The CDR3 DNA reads TGTGCCAGCAGCGTCCACCCGGGACGCAGCACAGATACGCAGTATTTT. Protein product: CASSVHPGRSTDTQYF. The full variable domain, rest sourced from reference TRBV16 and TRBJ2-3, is GEEVAQTPKHLVRGEGQKAKLYCAPIKGHSYVFWYQQVLKNEFKFLISFQNENVFDETGMPKERFSAKCLPNSPCSLEIQATKLEDSAVYFCASSVHPGRSTDTQYFGPGTRLTVL.

The CDR3 here is CASSRTTGGGETQYF. DNA of the CDR3: TGTGCCAGCAGCCGAACGACAGGGGGAGGAGAGACCCAGTACTTC. V usage is TRBV7-3 and J usage is TRBJ2-5; 9 bases match TRBD1. J lost 4 bases, V lost 5 bases, and 8 bases had no gene match. Per germline, CDR1 SGHTA and CDR2 FQGTGA. This CDR3 is 15 amino acids long.